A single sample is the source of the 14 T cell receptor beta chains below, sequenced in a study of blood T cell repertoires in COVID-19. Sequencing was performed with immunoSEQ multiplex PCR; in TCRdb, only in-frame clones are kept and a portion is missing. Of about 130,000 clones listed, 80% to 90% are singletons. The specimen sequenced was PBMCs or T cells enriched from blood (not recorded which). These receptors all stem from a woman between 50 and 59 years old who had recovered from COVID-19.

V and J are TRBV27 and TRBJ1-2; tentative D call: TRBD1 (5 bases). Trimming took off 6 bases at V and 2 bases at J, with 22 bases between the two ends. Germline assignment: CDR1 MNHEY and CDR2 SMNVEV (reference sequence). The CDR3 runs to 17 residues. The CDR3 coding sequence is TGTGCCAGCAGCACCACCACGAGTTGGGGACTCAACTATGGCTACACCTTC. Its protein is CASSTTTSWGLNYGYTF.

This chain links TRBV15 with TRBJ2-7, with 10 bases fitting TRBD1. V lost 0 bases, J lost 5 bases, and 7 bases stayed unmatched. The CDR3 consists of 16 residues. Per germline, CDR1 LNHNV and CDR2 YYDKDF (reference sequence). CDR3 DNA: TGTGCCACCAGCAGAGATCCCCGGACAGGGGGAGACGAGCAGTACTTC. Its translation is CATSRDPRTGGDEQYF. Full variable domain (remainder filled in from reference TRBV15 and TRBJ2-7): DAMVIQNPRYQVTQFGKPVTLSCSQTLNHNVMYWYQQKSSQAPKLLFHYYDKDFNNEADTPDNFQSRRPNTSFCFLDIRSPGLGDTAMYLCATSRDPRTGGDEQYFGPGTRLTVT.

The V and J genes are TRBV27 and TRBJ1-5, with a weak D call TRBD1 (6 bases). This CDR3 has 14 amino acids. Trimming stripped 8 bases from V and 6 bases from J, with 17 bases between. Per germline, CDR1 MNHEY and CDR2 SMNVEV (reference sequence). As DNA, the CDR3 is TGTGCCAGCCGACGGGAGGGGGGGAGTCAGCCCCAGCATTTT. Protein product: CASRREGGSQPQHF.

DNA of the CDR3: TGTGCCAGCAGTCACCGGGACAGGGCCCGCGAGCAGTACTTC. It translates to CASSHRDRAREQYF. The chain recombines TRBV27 with TRBJ2-7; 9 nucleotides line up with TRBD1. This CDR3 comprises 14 residues. Trimming took 5 bases from V and 6 from J; bases not matched to a gene: 8. Germline assignment: CDR1 MNHEY and CDR2 SMNVEV (reference sequence).

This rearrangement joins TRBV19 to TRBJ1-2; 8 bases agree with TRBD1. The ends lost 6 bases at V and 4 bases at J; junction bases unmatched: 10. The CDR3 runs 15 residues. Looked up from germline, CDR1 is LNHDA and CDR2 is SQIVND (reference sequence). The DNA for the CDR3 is TGTGCCAGTAGCGAAATCGGACAGGGATTCTATGGCTACACCTTC. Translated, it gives CASSEIGQGFYGYTF. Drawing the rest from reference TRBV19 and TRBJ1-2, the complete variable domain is DGGITQSPKYLFRKEGQNVTLSCEQNLNHDAMYWYRQDPGQGLRLIYYSQIVNDFQKGDIAEGYSVSREKKESFPLTVTSAQKNPTAFYLCASSEIGQGFYGYTFGSGTRLTVV.

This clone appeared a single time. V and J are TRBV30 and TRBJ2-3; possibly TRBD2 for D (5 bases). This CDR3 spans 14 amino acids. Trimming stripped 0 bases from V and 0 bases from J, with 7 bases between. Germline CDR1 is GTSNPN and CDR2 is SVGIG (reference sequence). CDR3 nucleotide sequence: TGTGCCTGGAGTGTGGGAGTCAGCACAGATACGCAGTATTTT. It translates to CAWSVGVSTDTQYF.

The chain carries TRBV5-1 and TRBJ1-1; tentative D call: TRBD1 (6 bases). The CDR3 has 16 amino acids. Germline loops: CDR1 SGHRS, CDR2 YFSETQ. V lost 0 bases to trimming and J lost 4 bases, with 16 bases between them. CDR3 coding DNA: TGCGCCAGCAGCTTGGAGTCGGGGGGCGCTGGCACTGAAGCTTTCTTT. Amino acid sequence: CASSLESGGAGTEAFF.

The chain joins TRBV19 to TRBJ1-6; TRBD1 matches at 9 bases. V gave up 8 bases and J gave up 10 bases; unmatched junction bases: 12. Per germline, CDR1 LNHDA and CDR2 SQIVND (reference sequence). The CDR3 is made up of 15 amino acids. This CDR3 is CASHLKGTGTSPLHF. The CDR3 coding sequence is TGTGCCAGTCACCTAAAGGGGACAGGGACCTCACCCCTCCACTTT.

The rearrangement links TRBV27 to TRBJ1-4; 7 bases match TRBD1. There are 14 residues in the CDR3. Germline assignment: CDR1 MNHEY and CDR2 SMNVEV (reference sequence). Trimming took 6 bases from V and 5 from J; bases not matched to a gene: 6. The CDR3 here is CASSELTGNEKLFF. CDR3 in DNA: TGTGCCAGCAGCGAGTTGACAGGGAATGAAAAACTGTTTTTT.

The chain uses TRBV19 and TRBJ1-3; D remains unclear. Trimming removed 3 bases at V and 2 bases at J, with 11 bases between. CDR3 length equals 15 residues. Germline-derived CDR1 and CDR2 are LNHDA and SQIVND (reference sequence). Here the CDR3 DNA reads TGTGCCAGTAGTATCGCCGTTGGGCCTGGAAACACCATATATTTT. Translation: CASSIAVGPGNTIYF.

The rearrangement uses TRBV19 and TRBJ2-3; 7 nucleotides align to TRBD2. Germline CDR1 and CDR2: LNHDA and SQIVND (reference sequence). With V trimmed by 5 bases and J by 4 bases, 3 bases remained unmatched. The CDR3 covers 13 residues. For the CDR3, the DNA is TGTGCCAGTAGTGGGGAGGGTCCAGATACGCAGTATTTT. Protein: CASSGEGPDTQYF.

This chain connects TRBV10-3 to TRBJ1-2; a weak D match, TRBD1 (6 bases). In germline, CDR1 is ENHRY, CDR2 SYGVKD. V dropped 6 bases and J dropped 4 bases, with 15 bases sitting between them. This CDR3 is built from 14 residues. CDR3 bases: TGTGCCATCAGGGACAGCGCCAGTTCCTATGGCTACACCTTC. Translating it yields CAIRDSASSYGYTF.

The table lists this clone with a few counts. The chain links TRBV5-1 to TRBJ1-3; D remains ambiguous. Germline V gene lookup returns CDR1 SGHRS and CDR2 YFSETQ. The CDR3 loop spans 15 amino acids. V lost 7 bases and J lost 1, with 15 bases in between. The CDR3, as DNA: TGCGCCAGCCGACGTTACGGGGAGTCTGGAAACACCATATATTTT. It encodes CASRRYGESGNTIYF.

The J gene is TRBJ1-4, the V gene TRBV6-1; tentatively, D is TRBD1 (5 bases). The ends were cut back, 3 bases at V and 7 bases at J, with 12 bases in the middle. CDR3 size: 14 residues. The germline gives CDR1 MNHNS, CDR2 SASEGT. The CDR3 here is CASSEVGGGEKLFF. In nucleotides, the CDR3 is TGTGCCAGCAGTGAGGTCGGGGGGGGTGAAAAACTGTTTTTT.